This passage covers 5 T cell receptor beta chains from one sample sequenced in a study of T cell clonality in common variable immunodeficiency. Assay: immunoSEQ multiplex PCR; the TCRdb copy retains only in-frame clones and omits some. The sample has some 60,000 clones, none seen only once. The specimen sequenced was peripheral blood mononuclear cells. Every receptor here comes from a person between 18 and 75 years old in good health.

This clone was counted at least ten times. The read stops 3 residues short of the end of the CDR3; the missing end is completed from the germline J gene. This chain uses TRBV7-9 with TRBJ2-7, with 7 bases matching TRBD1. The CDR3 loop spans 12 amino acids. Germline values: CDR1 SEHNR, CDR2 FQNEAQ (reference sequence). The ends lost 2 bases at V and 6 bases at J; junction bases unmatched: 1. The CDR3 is CASSLTGVEQYF. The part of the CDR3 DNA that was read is TGTGCCAGCAGCTTAACAGGGGTCGAG. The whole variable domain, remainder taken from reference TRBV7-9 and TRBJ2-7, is DTGVSQNPRHKITKRGQNVTFRCDPISEHNRLYWYRQTLGQGPEFLTYFQNEAQLEKSRLLSDRFSAERPKGSFSTLEIQRTEQGDSAMYLCASSLTGVEQYFGPGTRLTVT.

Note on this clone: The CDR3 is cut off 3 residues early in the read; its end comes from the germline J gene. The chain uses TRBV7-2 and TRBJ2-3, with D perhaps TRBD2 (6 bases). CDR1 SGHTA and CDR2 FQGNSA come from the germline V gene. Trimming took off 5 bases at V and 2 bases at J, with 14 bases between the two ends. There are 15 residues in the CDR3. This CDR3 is CASSHMDYPTDTQYF. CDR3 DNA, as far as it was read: TGTGCCAGCAGCCATATGGACTACCCCACAGATACG.

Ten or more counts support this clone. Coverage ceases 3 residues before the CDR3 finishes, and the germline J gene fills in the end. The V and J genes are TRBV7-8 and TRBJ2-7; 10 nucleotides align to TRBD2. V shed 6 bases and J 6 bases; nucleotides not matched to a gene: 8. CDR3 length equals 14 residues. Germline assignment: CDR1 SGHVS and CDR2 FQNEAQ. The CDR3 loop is CASSASGRAAEQYF. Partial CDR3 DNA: TGTGCCAGCAGTGCTAGCGGGAGAGCTGCCGAG.

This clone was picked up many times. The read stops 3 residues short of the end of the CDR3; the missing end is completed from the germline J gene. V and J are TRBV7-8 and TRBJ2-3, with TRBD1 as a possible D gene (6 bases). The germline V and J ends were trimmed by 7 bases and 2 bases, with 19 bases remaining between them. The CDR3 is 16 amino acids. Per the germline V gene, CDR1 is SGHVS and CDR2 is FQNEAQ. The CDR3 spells CASIITPGQITDTQYF. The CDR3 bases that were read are TGTGCCAGCATCATAACCCCAGGACAGATCACAGATACG.

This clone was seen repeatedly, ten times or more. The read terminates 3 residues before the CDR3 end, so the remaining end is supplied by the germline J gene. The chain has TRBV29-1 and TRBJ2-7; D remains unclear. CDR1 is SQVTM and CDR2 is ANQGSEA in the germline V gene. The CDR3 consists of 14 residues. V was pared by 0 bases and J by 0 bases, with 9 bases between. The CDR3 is CSVEEGAGSYEQYF. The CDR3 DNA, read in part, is TGCAGCGTTGAAGAGGGCGCAGGCTCCTACGAG.